The rows below give T cell receptor beta chains drawn from one sample of a study of T cells in Graves' hyperthyroidism and ophthalmopathy. Each CDR3 protein gets one entry after TCRdb re-called the multiplex PCR reads with MiXCR. The data show 350,000 to 500,000 distinct CDR3 sequences, roughly an eighth seen once. The sequenced sample consisted of blood. Every receptor here comes from a woman under 30 with Graves' hyperthyroidism. CDR3s include the opening cysteine and the closing phenylalanine or tryptophan. The order of the fields is J gene, D gene, clone size, V gene, CDR3 protein, CDR3 DNA. The D gene is left open where the match is weak. Size values are once, few and many counts, or a class for expanded clones, and some rows have none.

j_gene: TRBJ2-3; d_gene: TRBD2; abundance: few; v_gene: TRBV7-9; CDR3aa: CASRPSSGILGTDTQYF; CDR3nt: TGTGCCAGCAGACCATCTAGCGGGATTCTTGGCACAGATACGCAGTATTTT
j_gene: TRBJ2-3; d_gene: -; abundance: -; v_gene: TRBV30; CDR3aa: CAWKTEKAERTPDTQYF; CDR3nt: TGTGCCTGGAAAACCGAGAAAGCGGAGCGTACGCCAGATACGCAGTATTTT
j_gene: TRBJ2-1; d_gene: TRBD1; abundance: -; v_gene: TRBV5-8; CDR3aa: CASSPMDRGNEQFF; CDR3nt: TGTGCCAGCAGCCCTATGGACAGGGGCAATGAGCAGTTCTTC
j_gene: TRBJ2-1; d_gene: -; abundance: many; v_gene: TRBV12-3/TRBV12-4; CDR3aa: CASSLAGGTGYNEQFF; CDR3nt: TGTGCCAGCAGTTTAGCTGGGGGGACGGGGTACAATGAGCAGTTCTTC
j_gene: TRBJ2-2; d_gene: -; abundance: many; v_gene: TRBV18; CDR3aa: CASSPLQDTGELFF; CDR3nt: TGTGCCAGCTCACCTCTCCAAGACACCGGGGAGCTGTTTTTT
j_gene: TRBJ2-7; d_gene: TRBD2; abundance: many; v_gene: TRBV20-1; CDR3aa: CSARGSGSYEQYF; CDR3nt: TGCAGTGCTAGAGGTAGCGGGAGCTACGAGCAGTACTTC
j_gene: TRBJ1-3; d_gene: -; abundance: many; v_gene: TRBV6-1; CDR3aa: CASSEEGNTIYF; CDR3nt: TGTGCCAGCAGTGAAGAAGGAAACACCATATATTTT
j_gene: TRBJ2-1; d_gene: TRBD2; abundance: many; v_gene: TRBV11-2; CDR3aa: CASSLEPGGPEFF; CDR3nt: TGTGCCAGCAGCTTAGAACCGGGAGGGCCGGAGTTCTTC
j_gene: TRBJ2-7; d_gene: -; abundance: -; v_gene: TRBV24-1; CDR3aa: CATRAGSSYEQYF; CDR3nt: TGTGCCACCAGAGCCGGGAGTTCCTACGAGCAGTACTTC
j_gene: TRBJ2-4; d_gene: TRBD2; abundance: few; v_gene: TRBV30; CDR3aa: CAWRGGTSGRGNIQYF; CDR3nt: TGTGCCTGGAGGGGGGGGACTAGCGGGAGAGGAAACATTCAGTACTTC
j_gene: TRBJ1-5; d_gene: -; abundance: many; v_gene: TRBV18; CDR3aa: CASSPAHSNQPQHF; CDR3nt: TGTGCCAGCTCACCAGCACATAGCAATCAGCCCCAGCATTTT
j_gene: TRBJ2-3; d_gene: -; abundance: many; v_gene: TRBV30; CDR3aa: CAWGRASTDTQYF; CDR3nt: TGTGCCTGGGGCAGGGCTAGCACAGATACGCAGTATTTT
j_gene: TRBJ2-7; d_gene: -; abundance: many; v_gene: TRBV28; CDR3aa: CASSSPGARYEQYF; CDR3nt: TGTGCCAGCAGTTCCCCGGGGGCCAGATACGAGCAGTACTTC
j_gene: TRBJ1-1; d_gene: -; abundance: -; v_gene: TRBV28; CDR3aa: CASSLLPGLLNTEASF; CDR3nt: TGTGCCAGCAGTTTACTTCCCGGACTCCTGAACACTGAAGCTTCCTTT
j_gene: TRBJ1-6; d_gene: -; abundance: many; v_gene: TRBV12-5; CDR3aa: CASGQQGWDSPLHF; CDR3nt: TGTGCTAGTGGTCAGCAGGGGTGGGATTCACCCCTCCACTTT
j_gene: TRBJ2-7; d_gene: -; abundance: -; v_gene: TRBV14; CDR3aa: CASSQVGYGHEQYF; CDR3nt: TGTGCCAGCAGCCAAGTGGGTTACGGCCACGAGCAGTACTTC
j_gene: TRBJ2-6; d_gene: TRBD1; abundance: few; v_gene: TRBV27; CDR3aa: CASSRDRDRSGANVLTF; CDR3nt: TGTGCCAGCAGCAGGGACAGGGACCGCTCTGGGGCCAACGTCCTGACTTTC
j_gene: TRBJ2-3; d_gene: -; abundance: few; v_gene: TRBV4-3; CDR3aa: CASSQDPASTDTQYF; CDR3nt: TGCGCCAGCAGCCAAGACCCGGCGAGCACAGATACGCAGTATTTT
j_gene: TRBJ2-7; d_gene: TRBD1; abundance: many; v_gene: TRBV28; CDR3aa: CASRLDRGLVEQYF; CDR3nt: TGTGCCAGCAGATTAGACAGGGGTCTAGTCGAGCAGTACTTC
j_gene: TRBJ1-1; d_gene: TRBD1; abundance: many; v_gene: TRBV27; CDR3aa: CASSEIFSTGEGLNTEAFF; CDR3nt: TGTGCCAGCAGTGAAATATTTTCGACAGGGGAAGGGCTGAACACTGAAGCTTTCTTT
j_gene: TRBJ1-3; d_gene: -; abundance: -; v_gene: TRBV6-5; CDR3aa: CASSYSPSGNTIYF; CDR3nt: TGTGCCAGCAGTTACTCTCCCTCTGGAAACACCATATATTTT
j_gene: TRBJ1-1; d_gene: -; abundance: many; v_gene: TRBV11-2; CDR3aa: CASSLGRNTEAFF; CDR3nt: TGTGCCAGCAGCTTAGGGCGGAACACTGAAGCTTTCTTT
j_gene: TRBJ2-5; d_gene: -; abundance: many; v_gene: TRBV19; CDR3aa: CASSIGMQETQYF; CDR3nt: TGTGCCAGTAGTATCGGGATGCAAGAGACCCAGTACTTC
j_gene: TRBJ2-1; d_gene: TRBD2; abundance: once; v_gene: TRBV28; CDR3aa: CASSLRGAGEGFNEQFF; CDR3nt: TGTGCCAGCAGTTTACGTGGTGCGGGAGAAGGTTTCAATGAGCAGTTCTTC
j_gene: TRBJ2-7; d_gene: -; abundance: many; v_gene: TRBV5-6; CDR3aa: CASSLAHPGQSYEQYF; CDR3nt: TGTGCCAGCAGCTTGGCCCATCCGGGTCAGTCCTACGAGCAGTACTTC
j_gene: TRBJ2-1; d_gene: TRBD2; abundance: many; v_gene: TRBV20-1; CDR3aa: CSARNLAGAGEQFF; CDR3nt: TGCAGTGCTAGAAATCTTGCGGGAGCAGGTGAGCAGTTCTTC
j_gene: TRBJ1-5; d_gene: TRBD1; abundance: many; v_gene: TRBV28; CDR3aa: CASSFDRGLRNQPQHF; CDR3nt: TGTGCCAGCAGTTTCGACAGGGGGCTTCGCAATCAGCCCCAGCATTTT
j_gene: TRBJ2-2; d_gene: -; abundance: few; v_gene: TRBV20-1; CDR3aa: CSARDLAMGTGELFF; CDR3nt: TGCAGTGCTAGAGATCTGGCGATGGGCACCGGGGAGCTGTTTTTT
j_gene: TRBJ2-7; d_gene: TRBD1; abundance: many; v_gene: TRBV10-1; CDR3aa: CASTLEDRASYEQYF; CDR3nt: TGCGCCAGCACATTGGAGGACAGGGCCTCCTACGAGCAGTACTTC
j_gene: TRBJ2-7; d_gene: -; abundance: many; v_gene: TRBV9; CDR3aa: CASSPGDEQYF; CDR3nt: TGTGCCAGCAGCCCAGGGGACGAGCAGTACTTC
j_gene: TRBJ1-1; d_gene: -; abundance: -; v_gene: TRBV6-1; CDR3aa: CASSELRFF; CDR3nt: TGTGCCAGCAGTGAGCTCCGCTTCTTT
j_gene: TRBJ2-3; d_gene: TRBD1; abundance: -; v_gene: TRBV9; CDR3aa: CASSVDSTGGFDTQYF; CDR3nt: TGTGCCAGCAGCGTAGACTCGACAGGGGGTTTTGATACGCAGTATTTT
j_gene: TRBJ1-6; d_gene: TRBD1; abundance: many; v_gene: TRBV6-5; CDR3aa: CASSYSGTGISKNSPLHF; CDR3nt: TGTGCCAGCAGTTACTCTGGGACAGGGATTTCGAAAAATTCACCCCTCCACTTT
j_gene: TRBJ2-1; d_gene: TRBD1; abundance: -; v_gene: TRBV3-1; CDR3aa: CASSQDLSGQGRSNEQFF; CDR3nt: TGTGCCAGCAGCCAAGATTTATCGGGACAGGGTCGCTCCAATGAGCAGTTCTTC
j_gene: TRBJ2-5; d_gene: -; abundance: many; v_gene: TRBV5-1; CDR3aa: CASSLRHQETQYF; CDR3nt: TGCGCCAGCAGCTTGAGACACCAAGAGACCCAGTACTTC
j_gene: TRBJ1-5; d_gene: -; abundance: many; v_gene: TRBV12-3/TRBV12-4; CDR3aa: CASSFSAQPQHF; CDR3nt: TGTGCCAGCAGTTTTTCTGCCCAGCCCCAGCATTTT
j_gene: TRBJ1-4; d_gene: -; abundance: few; v_gene: TRBV6-1; CDR3aa: CASSPDSLREKLFF; CDR3nt: TGTGCCAGCAGTCCGGACAGCTTGCGTGAAAAACTGTTTTTT
j_gene: TRBJ1-3; d_gene: TRBD1; abundance: -; v_gene: TRBV6-1; CDR3aa: CASSASGTASGNTIYF; CDR3nt: TGTGCCAGCAGTGCATCCGGGACAGCCTCTGGAAACACCATATATTTT
j_gene: TRBJ2-1; d_gene: -; abundance: many; v_gene: TRBV2; CDR3aa: CASSGVVGAAFANEQFF; CDR3nt: TGTGCCAGCAGTGGGGTCGTGGGGGCGGCCTTCGCCAATGAGCAGTTCTTC
j_gene: TRBJ1-1; d_gene: -; abundance: many; v_gene: TRBV6-2/TRBV6-3; CDR3aa: CASSTPSDGGNTEAFF; CDR3nt: TGTGCCAGCAGTACTCCCTCGGACGGGGGGAACACTGAAGCTTTCTTT
j_gene: TRBJ1-5; d_gene: -; abundance: -; v_gene: TRBV27; CDR3aa: CASSLSSDGNQPQHF; CDR3nt: TGTGCCAGCAGTTTATCGTCGGATGGCAATCAGCCCCAGCATTTT
j_gene: TRBJ2-5; d_gene: -; abundance: -; v_gene: TRBV5-1; CDR3aa: CAGSLLGLGGETQYF; CDR3nt: TGCGCCGGCAGCTTGTTGGGCCTAGGGGGGGAGACCCAGTACTTC
j_gene: TRBJ2-3; d_gene: -; abundance: -; v_gene: TRBV7-2; CDR3aa: CASSGSVFRGRDTQYF; CDR3nt: TGTGCCAGCAGCGGCTCAGTATTTAGAGGAAGAGATACGCAGTATTTT
j_gene: TRBJ1-1; d_gene: -; abundance: -; v_gene: TRBV15; CDR3aa: CATSLRTAGYEAFF; CDR3nt: TGTGCCACCAGCTTAAGGACAGCGGGTTATGAAGCTTTCTTT
j_gene: TRBJ1-5; d_gene: -; abundance: many; v_gene: TRBV6-2/TRBV6-3; CDR3aa: CASSYWGRGEGQPQHF; CDR3nt: TGTGCCAGCAGTTACTGGGGACGAGGGGAGGGTCAGCCCCAGCATTTT
j_gene: TRBJ2-6; d_gene: -; abundance: many; v_gene: TRBV28; CDR3aa: CASSRRPASVGANVLTF; CDR3nt: TGTGCCAGCAGCCGCAGGCCCGCCTCAGTGGGGGCCAACGTCCTGACTTTC
j_gene: TRBJ1-2; d_gene: -; abundance: few; v_gene: TRBV5-4; CDR3aa: CASSSPGAGYGYTF; CDR3nt: TGTGCCAGCAGCTCTCCAGGGGCAGGGTATGGCTACACCTTC
j_gene: TRBJ2-1; d_gene: -; abundance: many; v_gene: TRBV4-2; CDR3aa: CASSQDPGVNEQFF; CDR3nt: TGTGCCAGCAGCCAAGATCCGGGAGTGAATGAGCAGTTCTTC
j_gene: TRBJ1-2; d_gene: -; abundance: many; v_gene: TRBV20-1; CDR3aa: CSARFPGGDYGYTF; CDR3nt: TGCAGTGCTAGATTTCCGGGGGGCGACTATGGCTACACCTTC
j_gene: TRBJ1-2; d_gene: TRBD1; abundance: -; v_gene: TRBV6-2/TRBV6-3; CDR3aa: CASSRQGQGNYGYTF; CDR3nt: TGTGCCAGCAGCCGACAGGGACAGGGGAATTATGGCTACACCTTC
j_gene: TRBJ1-5; d_gene: -; abundance: -; v_gene: TRBV19; CDR3aa: CASSYRDLQPQHF; CDR3nt: TGTGCCAGTAGTTACCGGGACTTACAGCCCCAGCATTTT
j_gene: TRBJ2-7; d_gene: -; abundance: few; v_gene: TRBV2; CDR3aa: CASSDWDLPGNEQYF; CDR3nt: TGTGCCAGCAGTGATTGGGACTTGCCTGGGAACGAGCAGTACTTC
j_gene: TRBJ2-7; d_gene: -; abundance: -; v_gene: TRBV28; CDR3aa: CASSRGTPGNYEQYF; CDR3nt: TGTGCCAGCAGCCGCGGGACCCCGGGAAACTACGAGCAGTACTTC
j_gene: TRBJ1-3; d_gene: -; abundance: many; v_gene: TRBV6-2/TRBV6-3; CDR3aa: CASTLPRTASSGNTIYF; CDR3nt: TGTGCCAGCACTCTACCCCGGACAGCAAGCTCTGGAAACACCATATATTTT
j_gene: TRBJ2-1; d_gene: TRBD2; abundance: few; v_gene: TRBV20-1; CDR3aa: CSAILAGGMGEQFF; CDR3nt: TGCAGTGCTATACTAGCGGGAGGGATGGGTGAGCAGTTCTTC
j_gene: TRBJ2-1; d_gene: TRBD2; abundance: few; v_gene: TRBV9; CDR3aa: CASSAFSGESSYNEQFF; CDR3nt: TGTGCCAGCAGCGCTTTTAGCGGGGAAAGCTCCTACAATGAGCAGTTCTTC
j_gene: TRBJ2-6; d_gene: TRBD1; abundance: once; v_gene: TRBV18; CDR3aa: CASSPDRGRSSGANVLTF; CDR3nt: TGTGCCAGCTCACCGGACAGGGGAAGAAGCTCTGGGGCCAACGTCCTGACTTTC